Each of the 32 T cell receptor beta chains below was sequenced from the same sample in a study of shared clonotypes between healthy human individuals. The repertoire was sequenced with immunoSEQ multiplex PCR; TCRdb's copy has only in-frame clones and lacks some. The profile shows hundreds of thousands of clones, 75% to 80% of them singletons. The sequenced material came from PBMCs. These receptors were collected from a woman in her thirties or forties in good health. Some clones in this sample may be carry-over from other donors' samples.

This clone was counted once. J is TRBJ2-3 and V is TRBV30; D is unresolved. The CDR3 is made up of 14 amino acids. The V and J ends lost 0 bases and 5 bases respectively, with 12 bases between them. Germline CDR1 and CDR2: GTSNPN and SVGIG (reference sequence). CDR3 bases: TGTGCCTGGAGTGTGAACTCCTGGGGAGATACGCAGTATTTT. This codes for CAWSVNSWGDTQYF.

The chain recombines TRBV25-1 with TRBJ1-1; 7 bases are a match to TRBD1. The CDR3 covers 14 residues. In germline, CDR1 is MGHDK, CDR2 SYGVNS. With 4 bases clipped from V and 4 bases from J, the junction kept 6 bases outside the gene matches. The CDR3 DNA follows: TGTGCCAGCAGTGTTACAGGGGTGGCCACTGAAGCTTTCTTT. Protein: CASSVTGVATEAFF.

Here the CDR3 reads CASRGDRGHNEQFF. In DNA, the CDR3 is TGTGCCAGTAGGGGGGACAGGGGACACAATGAGCAGTTCTTC. V usage is TRBV2 and J usage is TRBJ2-1; 10 nucleotides match TRBD1. Looked up from germline, CDR1 is SNHLY and CDR2 is FYNNEI. V lost 9 bases to trimming and J lost 5 bases; unmatched junction nucleotides: 7. The length of the CDR3 is 14 residues.

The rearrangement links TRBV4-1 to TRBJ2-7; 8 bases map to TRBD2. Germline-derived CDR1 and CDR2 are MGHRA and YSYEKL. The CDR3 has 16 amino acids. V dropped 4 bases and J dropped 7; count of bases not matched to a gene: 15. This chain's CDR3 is CASSLSPTSERGEQYF. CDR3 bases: TGCGCCAGCAGCCTCAGCCCGACTAGCGAAAGGGGGGAGCAGTACTTC.

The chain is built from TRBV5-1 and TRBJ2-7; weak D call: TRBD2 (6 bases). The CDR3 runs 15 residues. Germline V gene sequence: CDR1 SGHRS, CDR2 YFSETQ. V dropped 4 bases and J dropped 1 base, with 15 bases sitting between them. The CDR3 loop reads CASSTEGTVSYEQYF. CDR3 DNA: TGCGCCAGCAGCACGGAGGGGACGGTGTCCTACGAGCAGTACTTC.

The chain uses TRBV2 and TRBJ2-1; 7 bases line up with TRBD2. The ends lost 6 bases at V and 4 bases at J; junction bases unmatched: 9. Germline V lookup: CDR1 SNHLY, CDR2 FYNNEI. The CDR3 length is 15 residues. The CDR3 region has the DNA TGTGCCAGCAGGGGGGAGCGGGATGGATACAATGAGCAGTTCTTC. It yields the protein CASRGERDGYNEQFF.

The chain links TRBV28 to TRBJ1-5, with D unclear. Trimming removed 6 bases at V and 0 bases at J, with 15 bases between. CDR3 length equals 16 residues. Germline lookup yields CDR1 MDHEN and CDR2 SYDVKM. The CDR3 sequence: CASSPDIWYSNQPQHF. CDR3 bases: TGTGCCAGCAGCCCTGACATCTGGTATAGCAATCAGCCCCAGCATTTT.

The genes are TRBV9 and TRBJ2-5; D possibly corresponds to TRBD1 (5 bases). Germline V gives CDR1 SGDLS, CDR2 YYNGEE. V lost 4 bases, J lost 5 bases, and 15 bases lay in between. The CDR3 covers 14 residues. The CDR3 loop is CASSPQGVRETQYF. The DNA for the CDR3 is TGTGCCAGCAGCCCTCAAGGGGTCAGGGAGACCCAGTACTTC. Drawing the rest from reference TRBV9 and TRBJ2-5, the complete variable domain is DSGVTQTPKHLITATGQRVTLRCSPRSGDLSVYWYQQSLDQGLQFLIQYYNGEERAKGNILERFSAQQFPDLHSELNLSSLELGDSALYFCASSPQGVRETQYFGPGTRLLVL.

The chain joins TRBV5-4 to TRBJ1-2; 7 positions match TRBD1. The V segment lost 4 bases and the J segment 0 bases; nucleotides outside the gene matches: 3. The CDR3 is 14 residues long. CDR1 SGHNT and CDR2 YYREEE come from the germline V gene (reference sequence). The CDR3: CASSAGTANYGYTF. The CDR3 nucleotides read TGTGCCAGCAGCGCCGGGACAGCTAACTATGGCTACACCTTC.

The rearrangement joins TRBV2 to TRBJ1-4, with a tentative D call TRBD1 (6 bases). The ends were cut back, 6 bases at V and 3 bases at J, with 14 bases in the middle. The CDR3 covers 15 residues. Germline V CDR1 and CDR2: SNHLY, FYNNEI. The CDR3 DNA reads TGTGCCAGCAGAATACAAGGGGGTCCTAATGAAAAACTGTTTTTT. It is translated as CASRIQGGPNEKLFF.

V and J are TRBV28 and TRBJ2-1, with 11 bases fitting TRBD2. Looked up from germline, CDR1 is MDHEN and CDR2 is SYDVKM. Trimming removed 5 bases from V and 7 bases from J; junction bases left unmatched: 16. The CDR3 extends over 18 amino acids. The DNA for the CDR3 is TGTGCCAGCAGTCTCTCATTGGGTAGCGGGAGGGCCGGGAATGAGCAGTTCTTC. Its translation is CASSLSLGSGRAGNEQFF.

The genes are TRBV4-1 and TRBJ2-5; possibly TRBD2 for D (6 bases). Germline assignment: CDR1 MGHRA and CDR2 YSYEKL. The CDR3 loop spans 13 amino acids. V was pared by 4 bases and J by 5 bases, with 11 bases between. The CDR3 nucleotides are TGCGCCAGCAGCCCGACTAGTAGGGAGACCCAGTACTTC. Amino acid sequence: CASSPTSRETQYF.

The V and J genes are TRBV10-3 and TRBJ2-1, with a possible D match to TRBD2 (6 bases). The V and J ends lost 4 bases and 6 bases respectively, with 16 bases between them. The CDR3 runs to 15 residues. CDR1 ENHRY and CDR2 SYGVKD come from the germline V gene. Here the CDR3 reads CAISGGWEASNEQFF. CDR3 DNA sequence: TGTGCCATCAGTGGTGGTTGGGAGGCGTCCAATGAGCAGTTCTTC.

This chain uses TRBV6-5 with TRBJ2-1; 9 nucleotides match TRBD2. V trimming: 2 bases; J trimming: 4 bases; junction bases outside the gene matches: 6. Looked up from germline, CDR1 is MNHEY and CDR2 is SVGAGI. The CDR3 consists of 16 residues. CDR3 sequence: CASSYLGLAKYNEQFF. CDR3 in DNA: TGTGCCAGCAGTTACCTTGGACTAGCGAAATACAATGAGCAGTTCTTC.

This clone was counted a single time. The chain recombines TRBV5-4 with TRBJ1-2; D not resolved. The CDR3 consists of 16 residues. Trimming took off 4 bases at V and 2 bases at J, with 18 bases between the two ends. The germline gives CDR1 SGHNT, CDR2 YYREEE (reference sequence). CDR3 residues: CASSPRMGSGNYGYTF. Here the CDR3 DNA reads TGTGCCAGCAGCCCCCGCATGGGGTCAGGAAACTATGGCTACACCTTC.

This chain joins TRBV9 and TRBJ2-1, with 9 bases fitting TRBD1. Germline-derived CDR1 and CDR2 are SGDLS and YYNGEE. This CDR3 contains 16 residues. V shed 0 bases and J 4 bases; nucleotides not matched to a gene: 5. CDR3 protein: CASSVAGQGIYNEQFF. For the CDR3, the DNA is TGTGCCAGCAGCGTAGCCGGACAGGGGATATACAATGAGCAGTTCTTC.

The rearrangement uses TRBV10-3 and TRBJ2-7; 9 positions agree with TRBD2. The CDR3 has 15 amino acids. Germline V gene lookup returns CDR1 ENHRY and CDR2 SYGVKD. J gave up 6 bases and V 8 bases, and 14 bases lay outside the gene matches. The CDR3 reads CAIQGTSPLASEQYF. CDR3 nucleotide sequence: TGTGCCATCCAAGGGACTAGCCCCTTAGCGAGCGAGCAGTACTTC.

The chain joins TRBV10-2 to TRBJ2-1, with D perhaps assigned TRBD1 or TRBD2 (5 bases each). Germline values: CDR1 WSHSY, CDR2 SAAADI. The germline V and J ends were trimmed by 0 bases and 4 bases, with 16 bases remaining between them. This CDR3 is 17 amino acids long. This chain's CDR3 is CASSESVQASGYNEQFF. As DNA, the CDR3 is TGCGCCAGCAGTGAGTCGGTACAGGCCTCGGGATACAATGAGCAGTTCTTC.

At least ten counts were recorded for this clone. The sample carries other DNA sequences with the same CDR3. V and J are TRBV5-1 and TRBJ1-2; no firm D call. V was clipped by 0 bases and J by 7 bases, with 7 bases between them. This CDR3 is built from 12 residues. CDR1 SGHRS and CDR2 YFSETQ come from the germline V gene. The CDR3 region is CASSLEYSGYTF. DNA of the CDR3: TGCGCCAGCAGCTTGGAATATAGTGGCTACACCTTC.

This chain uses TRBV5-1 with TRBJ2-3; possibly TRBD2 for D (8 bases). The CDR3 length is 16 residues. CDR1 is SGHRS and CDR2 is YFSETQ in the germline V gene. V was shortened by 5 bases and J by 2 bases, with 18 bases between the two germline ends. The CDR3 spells CASSRGGTDPTDTQYF. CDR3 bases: TGCGCCAGCAGTCGCGGGGGGACAGACCCCACAGATACGCAGTATTTT.

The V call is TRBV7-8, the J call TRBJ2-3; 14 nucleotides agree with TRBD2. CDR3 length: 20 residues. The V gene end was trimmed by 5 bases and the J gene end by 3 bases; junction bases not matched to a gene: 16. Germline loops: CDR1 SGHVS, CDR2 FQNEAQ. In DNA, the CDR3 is TGTGCCAGCAGCCCCGGACCGGGACTAGCGGGAGTGGGGGGAACAGATACGCAGTATTTT. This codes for CASSPGPGLAGVGGTDTQYF.

The CDR3 here is CASSPVATANTGELFF. The CDR3 DNA is TGTGCCAGCAGCCCTGTAGCTACCGCGAACACCGGGGAGCTGTTTTTT. This chain connects TRBV9 to TRBJ2-2, with D unresolved. Germline V gene lookup returns CDR1 SGDLS and CDR2 YYNGEE. The CDR3 consists of 16 residues. The ends were cut back, 4 bases at V and 0 bases at J, with 13 bases in the middle.

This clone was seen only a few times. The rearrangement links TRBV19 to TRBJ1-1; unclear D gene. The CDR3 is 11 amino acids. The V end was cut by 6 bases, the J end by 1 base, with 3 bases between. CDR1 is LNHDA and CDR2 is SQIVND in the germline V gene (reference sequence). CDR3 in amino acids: CASSSNTEAFF. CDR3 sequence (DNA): TGTGCCAGTAGCTCGAACACTGAAGCTTTCTTT.

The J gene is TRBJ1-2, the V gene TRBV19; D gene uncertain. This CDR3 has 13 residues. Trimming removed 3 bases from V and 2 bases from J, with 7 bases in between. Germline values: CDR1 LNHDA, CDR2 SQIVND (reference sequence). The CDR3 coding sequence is TGTGCCAGTAGTATTCGGCAAAACTATGGCTACACCTTC. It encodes CASSIRQNYGYTF.

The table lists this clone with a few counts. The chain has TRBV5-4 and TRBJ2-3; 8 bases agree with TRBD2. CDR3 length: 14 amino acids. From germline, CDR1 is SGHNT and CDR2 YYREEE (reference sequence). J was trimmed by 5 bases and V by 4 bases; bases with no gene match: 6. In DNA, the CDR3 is TGTGCCAGCAGCATTGGACTAGCTGGAGATACGCAGTATTTT. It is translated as CASSIGLAGDTQYF.

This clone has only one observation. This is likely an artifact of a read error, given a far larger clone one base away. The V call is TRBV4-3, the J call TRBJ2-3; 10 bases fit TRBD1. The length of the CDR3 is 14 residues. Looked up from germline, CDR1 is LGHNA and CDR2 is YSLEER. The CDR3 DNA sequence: TGCACCAGCAGCCAAGGGACAGGGGTAGATACGCAGTATTTT. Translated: CTSSQGTGVDTQYF.

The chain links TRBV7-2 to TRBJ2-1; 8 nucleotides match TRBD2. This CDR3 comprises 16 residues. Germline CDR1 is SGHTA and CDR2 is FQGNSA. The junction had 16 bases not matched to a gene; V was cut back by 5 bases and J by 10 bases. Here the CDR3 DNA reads TGTGCCAGCAGCCTCAGTGCAGCGGGAGCCCCGGGGGAGCAGTTCTTC. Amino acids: CASSLSAAGAPGEQFF. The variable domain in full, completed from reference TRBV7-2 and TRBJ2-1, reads GAGVSQSPSNKVTEKGKDVELRCDPISGHTALYWYRQSLGQGLEFLIYFQGNSAPDKSGLPSDRFSAERTGGSVSTLTIQRTQQEDSAVYLCASSLSAAGAPGEQFFGPGTRLTVL.

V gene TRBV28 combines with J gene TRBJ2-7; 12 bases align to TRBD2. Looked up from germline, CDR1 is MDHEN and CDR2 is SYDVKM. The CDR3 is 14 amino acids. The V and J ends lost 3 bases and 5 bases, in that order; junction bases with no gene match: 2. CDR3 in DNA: TGTGCCAGCAGTTTGACTAGCGGGAGCAACGAGCAGTACTTC. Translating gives CASSLTSGSNEQYF.

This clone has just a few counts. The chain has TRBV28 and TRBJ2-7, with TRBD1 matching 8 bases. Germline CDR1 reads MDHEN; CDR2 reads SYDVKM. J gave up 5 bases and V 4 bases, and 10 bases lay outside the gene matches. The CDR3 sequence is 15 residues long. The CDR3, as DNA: TGTGCCAGCAGTTCCCCAGGGGACAGGCATGACGAGCAGTACTTC. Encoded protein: CASSSPGDRHDEQYF.

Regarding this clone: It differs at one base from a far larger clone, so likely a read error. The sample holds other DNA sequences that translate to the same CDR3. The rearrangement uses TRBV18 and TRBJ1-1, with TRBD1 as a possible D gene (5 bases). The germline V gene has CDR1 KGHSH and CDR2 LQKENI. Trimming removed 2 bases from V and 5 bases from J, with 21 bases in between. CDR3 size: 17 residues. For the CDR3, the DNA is TGTGCCAGCTCACCAGTGCATCGGGACTCGAGAGCGACTGAAGCTTTCTTT. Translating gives CASSPVHRDSRATEAFF.

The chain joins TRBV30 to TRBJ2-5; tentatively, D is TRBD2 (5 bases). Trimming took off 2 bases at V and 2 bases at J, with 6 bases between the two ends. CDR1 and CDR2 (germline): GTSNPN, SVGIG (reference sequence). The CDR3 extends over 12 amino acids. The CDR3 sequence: CAWSSGQETQYF. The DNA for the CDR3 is TGTGCCTGGAGTTCGGGGCAAGAGACCCAGTACTTC.

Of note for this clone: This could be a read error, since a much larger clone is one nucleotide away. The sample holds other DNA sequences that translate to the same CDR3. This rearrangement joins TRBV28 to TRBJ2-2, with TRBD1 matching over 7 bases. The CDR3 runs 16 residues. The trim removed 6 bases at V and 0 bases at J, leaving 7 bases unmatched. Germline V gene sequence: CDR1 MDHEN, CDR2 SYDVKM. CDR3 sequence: CASSTRDSPNTGELFF. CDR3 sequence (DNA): TGTGCCAGCAGCACCCGGGACAGCCCGAACACCGGGGAGCTGTTTTTT.